The rows below give T cell receptor beta chains drawn from one sample of a study of blood T cell repertoires in COVID-19. TCRdb's table, derived via immunoSEQ multiplex PCR, lists solely in-frame clones and lacks some. The sample holds around 220,000 clones, about 91% seen once. Sequenced input: peripheral blood. These receptors were collected from a man aged 18 to 29 with active or convalescent COVID-19. The CDR3 runs from the conserved cysteine through the conserved F or W. The order of the fields is V gene, D gene, J gene, clone size, CDR3 protein, CDR3 DNA. The D gene is left open where the match is weak. Clone size appears in some rows only: once, few, many, or a class for an expanded clone.

TRBV6-1	TRBD2	TRBJ2-7	.	CASSEREGRGYEQYF	TGTGCCAGCAGTGAGCGGGAGGGCCGGGGATACGAGCAGTACTTC
TRBV7-3	TRBD2	TRBJ2-5	.	CASSLRRLAGGLETQYF	TGTGCCAGCAGCTTAAGGCGGCTAGCGGGAGGATTAGAGACCCAGTACTTC
TRBV6-5	.	TRBJ1-1	.	CASRGAGRVNTEAFF	TGTGCCAGCAGGGGGGCAGGGCGAGTGAACACTGAAGCTTTCTTT
TRBV4-3	.	TRBJ2-7	.	CASSQGRTTQGLYEQYF	TGCGCCAGCAGCCAAGGGCGTACAACCCAGGGTTTGTACGAGCAGTACTTC
TRBV4-1	.	TRBJ1-4	.	CASSQESYGGGEKLFF	TGCGCCAGCAGCCAAGAATCGTACGGGGGTGGTGAAAAACTGTTTTTT
TRBV29-1	.	TRBJ1-1	few	CSVGEAGVNTEAFF	TGCAGCGTTGGAGAGGCAGGGGTGAACACTGAAGCTTTCTTT
TRBV10-3	.	TRBJ2-1	few	CAISETGTSSYNEQFF	TGTGCCATCAGTGAAACGGGAACTAGCTCCTACAATGAGCAGTTCTTC
TRBV25-1	.	TRBJ1-4	.	CASSEFRGNEKLFF	TGTGCCAGCAGTGAATTCCGGGGGAATGAAAAACTGTTTTTT
TRBV4-2	.	TRBJ1-1	.	CASSQEGLGGREAFF	TGTGCCAGCAGCCAAGAAGGACTCGGGGGGAGAGAAGCTTTCTTT
TRBV27	TRBD1	TRBJ1-5	.	CASRTGQGALQPQHF	TGTGCCAGCAGGACGGGACAGGGGGCTCTTCAGCCCCAGCATTTT
TRBV11-2	TRBD2	TRBJ2-1	.	CASSLDPGTSGKFF	TGTGCCAGCAGCTTAGATCCCGGGACTAGCGGCAAGTTCTTC
TRBV19	.	TRBJ2-7	.	CASSKQGKIYEQYF	TGTGCCAGTAGTAAGCAGGGAAAGATCTACGAGCAGTACTTC
TRBV5-1	.	TRBJ1-1	.	CASSLDGGGTEAFF	TGCGCCAGCAGCTTGGATGGGGGCGGGACTGAAGCTTTCTTT
TRBV6-9	.	TRBJ2-7	few	CASSYPPWENYEQYF	TGTGCCAGCAGTTACCCCCCGTGGGAGAACTACGAGCAGTACTTC
TRBV12-3/TRBV12-4	.	TRBJ1-1	.	CASSQYTEAFF	TGTGCCAGCAGTCAGTACACTGAAGCTTTCTTT
TRBV30	TRBD1	TRBJ1-4	.	CAWSPDRVGFQDEKLFF	TGTGCCTGGAGCCCGGACAGGGTCGGCTTCCAAGATGAAAAACTGTTTTTT
TRBV25-1	TRBD2	TRBJ2-7	.	CASSEYTNGTSPFYEQYF	TGTGCCAGCAGTGAATACACAAATGGGACTAGCCCGTTCTACGAGCAGTACTTC
TRBV30	.	TRBJ1-4	.	CACRRDNEKLFF	TGTGCCTGTCGGCGGGATAATGAAAAACTGTTTTTT
TRBV5-4	TRBD1	TRBJ1-5	.	CASSLDGTGDQPQHF	TGTGCCAGCAGCTTGGACGGGACAGGGGATCAGCCCCAGCATTTT
TRBV7-2	.	TRBJ1-1	.	CASSLGGEAFF	TGTGCCAGCAGCTTGGGGGGGGAAGCTTTCTTT
TRBV7-2	TRBD1	TRBJ2-1	.	CASSYDRDRGNEQFF	TGTGCCAGCAGCTATGACCGGGACAGGGGGAACGAGCAGTTCTTC
TRBV29-1	TRBD2	TRBJ2-3	.	CSDGPGLTDTQYF	TGCAGCGATGGACCGGGACTAACAGATACGCAGTATTTT
TRBV5-1	TRBD2	TRBJ2-5	.	CASSESGGREETQYF	TGCGCCAGCAGCGAGTCAGGCGGGAGAGAAGAGACCCAGTACTTC
TRBV15	TRBD1	TRBJ1-2	.	CATSSDRGLVGYTF	TGTGCCACCAGCAGCGACAGGGGATTGGTCGGCTACACCTTC